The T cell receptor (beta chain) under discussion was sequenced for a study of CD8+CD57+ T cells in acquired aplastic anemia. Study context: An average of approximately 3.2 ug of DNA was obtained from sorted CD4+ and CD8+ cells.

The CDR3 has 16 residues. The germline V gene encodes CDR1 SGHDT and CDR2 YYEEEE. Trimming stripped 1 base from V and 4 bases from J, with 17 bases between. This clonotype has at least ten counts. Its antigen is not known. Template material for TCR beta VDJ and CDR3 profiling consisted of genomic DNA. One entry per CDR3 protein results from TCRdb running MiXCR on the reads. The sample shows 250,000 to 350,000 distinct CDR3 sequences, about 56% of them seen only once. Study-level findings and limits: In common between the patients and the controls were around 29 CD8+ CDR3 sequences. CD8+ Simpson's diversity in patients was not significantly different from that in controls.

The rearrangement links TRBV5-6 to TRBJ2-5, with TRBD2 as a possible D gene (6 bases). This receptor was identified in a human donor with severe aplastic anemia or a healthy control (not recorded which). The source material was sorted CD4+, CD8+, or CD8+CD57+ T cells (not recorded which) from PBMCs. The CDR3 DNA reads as TGTGCCAGCAGCTTGAATCGGGGACTCTTCTCAGAGACCCAGTACTTC. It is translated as CASSLNRGLFSETQYF.